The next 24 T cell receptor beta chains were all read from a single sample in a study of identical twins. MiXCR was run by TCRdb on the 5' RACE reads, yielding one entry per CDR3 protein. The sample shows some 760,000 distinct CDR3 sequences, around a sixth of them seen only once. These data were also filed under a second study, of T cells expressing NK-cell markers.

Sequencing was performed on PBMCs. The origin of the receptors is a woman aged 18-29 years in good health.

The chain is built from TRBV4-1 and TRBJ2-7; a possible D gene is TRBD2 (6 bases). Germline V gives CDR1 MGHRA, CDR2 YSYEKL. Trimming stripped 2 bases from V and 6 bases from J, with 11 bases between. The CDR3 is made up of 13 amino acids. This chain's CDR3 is CASSQPLGGEQYF. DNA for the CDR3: TGCGCCAGCAGCCAACCACTCGGGGGCGAGCAGTACTTC.

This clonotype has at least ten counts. The CDR3 here is CASSPLGQSRVQYF. The DNA for the CDR3 is TGTGCCAGCAGTCCCCTGGGACAGAGCCGGGTGCAGTACTTC. The genes are TRBV12-3 or TRBV12-4 and TRBJ2-7; TRBD1 aligns across 7 bases. V shed 5 bases, J shed 9 bases, and the junction held 13 bases outside the gene matches. The CDR3 totals 14 residues.

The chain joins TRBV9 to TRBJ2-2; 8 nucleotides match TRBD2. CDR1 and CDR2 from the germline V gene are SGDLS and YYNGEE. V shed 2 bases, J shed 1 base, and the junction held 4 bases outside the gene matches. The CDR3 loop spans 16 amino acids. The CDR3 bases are TGTGCCAGCAGCGTTCGGGGGGGCCAGAACACCGGGGAGCTGTTTTTT. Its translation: CASSVRGGQNTGELFF.

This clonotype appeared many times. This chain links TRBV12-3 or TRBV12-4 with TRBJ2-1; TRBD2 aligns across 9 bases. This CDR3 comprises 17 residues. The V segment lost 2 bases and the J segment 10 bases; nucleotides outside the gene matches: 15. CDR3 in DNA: TGTGCCAGCAGTTTACCCATTCCTAGCGGGGTAAGAAGCGAGCAGTTCTTC. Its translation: CASSLPIPSGVRSEQFF.

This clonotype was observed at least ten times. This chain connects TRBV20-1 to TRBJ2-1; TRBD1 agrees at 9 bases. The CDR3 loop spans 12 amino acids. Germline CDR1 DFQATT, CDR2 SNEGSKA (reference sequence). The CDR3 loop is CSAGQGLGEQFF. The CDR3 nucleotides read TGCTCAGCCGGACAGGGGCTCGGAGAGCAGTTCTTC.

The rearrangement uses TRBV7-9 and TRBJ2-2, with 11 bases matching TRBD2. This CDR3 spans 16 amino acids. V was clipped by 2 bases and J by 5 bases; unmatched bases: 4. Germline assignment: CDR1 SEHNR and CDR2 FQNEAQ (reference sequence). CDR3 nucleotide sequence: TGTGCCAGCAGCTTACCGGGACTAGCGGTAACCGGGGAGCTGTTTTTT. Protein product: CASSLPGLAVTGELFF.

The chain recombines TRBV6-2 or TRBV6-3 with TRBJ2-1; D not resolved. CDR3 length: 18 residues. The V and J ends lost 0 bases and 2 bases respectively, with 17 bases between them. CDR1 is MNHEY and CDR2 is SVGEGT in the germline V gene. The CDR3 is CASSYSSGFGPPYNEQFF. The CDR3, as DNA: TGTGCCAGCAGTTACTCGAGTGGGTTCGGCCCCCCCTACAATGAGCAGTTCTTC.

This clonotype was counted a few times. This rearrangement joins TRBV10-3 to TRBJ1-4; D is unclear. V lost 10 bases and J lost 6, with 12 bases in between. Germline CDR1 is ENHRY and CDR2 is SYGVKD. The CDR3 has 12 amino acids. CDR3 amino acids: CATVGDDEKLFF. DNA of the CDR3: TGTGCCACCGTCGGAGACGATGAAAAACTGTTTTTT.

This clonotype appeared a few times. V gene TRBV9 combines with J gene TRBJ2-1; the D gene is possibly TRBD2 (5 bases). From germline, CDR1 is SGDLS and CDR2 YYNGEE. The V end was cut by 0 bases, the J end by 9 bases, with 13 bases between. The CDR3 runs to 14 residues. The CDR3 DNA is TGTGCCAGCAGCGTAGAGATTCGGGGTGGTGAGCAGTTCTTC. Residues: CASSVEIRGGEQFF.

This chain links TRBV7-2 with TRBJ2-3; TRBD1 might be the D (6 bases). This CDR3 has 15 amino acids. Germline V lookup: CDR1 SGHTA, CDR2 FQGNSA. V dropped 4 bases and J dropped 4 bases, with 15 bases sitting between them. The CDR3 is CASSYTQGMADTQYF. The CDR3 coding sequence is TGTGCCAGCAGCTACACTCAGGGGATGGCAGATACGCAGTATTTT.

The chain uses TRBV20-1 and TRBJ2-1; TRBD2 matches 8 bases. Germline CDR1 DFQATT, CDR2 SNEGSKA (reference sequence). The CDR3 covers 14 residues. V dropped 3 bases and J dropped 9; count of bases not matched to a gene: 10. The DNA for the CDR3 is TGCAGTGCTAGCAGCACTAGCGGTTCTGGTGAGCAGTTCTTC. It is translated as CSASSTSGSGEQFF.

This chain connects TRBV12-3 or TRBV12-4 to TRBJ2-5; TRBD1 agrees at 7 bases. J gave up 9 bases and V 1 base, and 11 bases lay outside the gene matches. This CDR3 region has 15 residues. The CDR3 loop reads CASSLGGGGFGAQYF. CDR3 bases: TGTGCCAGCAGTTTAGGAGGGGGCGGATTTGGGGCCCAGTACTTC.

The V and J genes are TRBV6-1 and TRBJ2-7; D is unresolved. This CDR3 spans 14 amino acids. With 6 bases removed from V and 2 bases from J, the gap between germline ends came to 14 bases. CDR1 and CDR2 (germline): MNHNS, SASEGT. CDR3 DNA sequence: TGTGCCAGCAGCCCCATTGGGCCGACCTACGAGCAGTACTTC. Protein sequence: CASSPIGPTYEQYF.

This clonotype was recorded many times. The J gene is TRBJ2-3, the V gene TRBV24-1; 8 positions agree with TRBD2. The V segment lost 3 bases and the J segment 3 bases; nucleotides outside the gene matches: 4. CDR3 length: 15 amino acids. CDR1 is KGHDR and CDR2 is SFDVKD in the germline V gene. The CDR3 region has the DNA TGTGCCACCAGTGATGAGACTAGCGAGACAGATACGCAGTATTTT. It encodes CATSDETSETDTQYF.

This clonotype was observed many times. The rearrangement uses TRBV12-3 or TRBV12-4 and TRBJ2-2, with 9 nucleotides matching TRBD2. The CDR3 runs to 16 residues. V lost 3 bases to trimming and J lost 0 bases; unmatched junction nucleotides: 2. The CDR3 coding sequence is TGTGCCAGCAGTTTTAGCGGGGGAGCGAACACCGGGGAGCTGTTTTTT. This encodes CASSFSGGANTGELFF.

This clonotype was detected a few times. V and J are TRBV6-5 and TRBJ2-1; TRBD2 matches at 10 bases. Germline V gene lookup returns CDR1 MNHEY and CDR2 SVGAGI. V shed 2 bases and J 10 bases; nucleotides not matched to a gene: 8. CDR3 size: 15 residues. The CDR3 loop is CASSYGLAGVREQFF. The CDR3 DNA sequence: TGTGCCAGCAGTTACGGGCTAGCGGGAGTACGGGAGCAGTTCTTC.

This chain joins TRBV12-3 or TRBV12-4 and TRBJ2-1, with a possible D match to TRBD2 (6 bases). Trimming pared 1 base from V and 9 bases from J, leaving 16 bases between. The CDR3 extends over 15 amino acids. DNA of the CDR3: TGTGCCAGCAGTTTAGTGCGACTAGGAACTTCTGAGCAGTTCTTC. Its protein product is CASSLVRLGTSEQFF.

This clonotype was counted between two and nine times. CDR3: CSAPNNVDIEQFF. CDR3 coding DNA: TGCAGTGCTCCCAACAACGTAGATATTGAGCAGTTCTTC. The chain uses TRBV20-1 and TRBJ2-1; no clear D. CDR1 and CDR2 (germline): DFQATT, SNEGSKA (reference sequence). Trimming stripped 5 bases from V and 9 bases from J, with 17 bases between. This CDR3 spans 13 amino acids.

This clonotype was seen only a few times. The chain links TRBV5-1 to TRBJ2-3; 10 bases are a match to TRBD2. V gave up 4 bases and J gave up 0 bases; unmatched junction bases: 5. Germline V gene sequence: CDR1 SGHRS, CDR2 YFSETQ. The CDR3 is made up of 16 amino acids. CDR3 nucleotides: TGCGCCAGCAGCACCGGACTAGCGGCTAGCACAGATACGCAGTATTTT. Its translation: CASSTGLAASTDTQYF.

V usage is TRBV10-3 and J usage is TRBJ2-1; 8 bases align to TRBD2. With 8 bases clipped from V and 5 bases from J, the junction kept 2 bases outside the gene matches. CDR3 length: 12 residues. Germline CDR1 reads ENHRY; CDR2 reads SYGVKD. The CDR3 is CAISLADNEQFF. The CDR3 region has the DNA TGTGCCATCTCACTAGCGGACAATGAGCAGTTCTTC.

CDR3 protein: CSARVSRDGQETQYF. The CDR3 DNA follows: TGCAGTGCTAGGGTTTCTCGGGACGGCCAAGAGACCCAGTACTTC. The chain links TRBV20-1 to TRBJ2-5, with D possibly called TRBD1 or TRBD2 (5 bases each). The CDR3 extends over 15 amino acids. V was trimmed by 3 bases and J by 1 base, leaving 15 bases between them. Germline lookup yields CDR1 DFQATT and CDR2 SNEGSKA (reference sequence).

The CDR3, as DNA: TGTGCCAGTACGGGGGATCTCGCTGAGCAGTTCTTC. Protein product: CASTGDLAEQFF. This sequence joins TRBV19 and TRBJ2-1, with D possibly matching TRBD2 (6 bases). The germline gives CDR1 LNHDA, CDR2 SQIVND (reference sequence). The CDR3 sequence is 12 residues long. The V gene lost 7 bases and the J gene lost 9 bases, with 13 bases spanning the gap.

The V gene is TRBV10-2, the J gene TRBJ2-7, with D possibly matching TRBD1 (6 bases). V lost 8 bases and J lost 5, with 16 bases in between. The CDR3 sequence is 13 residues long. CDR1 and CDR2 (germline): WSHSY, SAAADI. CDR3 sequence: CASRPGEVHEQYF. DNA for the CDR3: TGCGCCAGCCGGCCAGGGGAAGTCCACGAGCAGTACTTC.

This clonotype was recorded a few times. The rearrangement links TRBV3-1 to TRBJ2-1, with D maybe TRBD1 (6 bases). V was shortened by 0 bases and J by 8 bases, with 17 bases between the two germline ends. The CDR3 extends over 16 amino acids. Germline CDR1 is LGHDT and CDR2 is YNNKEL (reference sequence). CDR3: CASSQEYGQGSDEQFF. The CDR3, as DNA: TGTGCCAGCAGCCAAGAGTATGGGCAGGGGAGCGATGAGCAGTTCTTC.